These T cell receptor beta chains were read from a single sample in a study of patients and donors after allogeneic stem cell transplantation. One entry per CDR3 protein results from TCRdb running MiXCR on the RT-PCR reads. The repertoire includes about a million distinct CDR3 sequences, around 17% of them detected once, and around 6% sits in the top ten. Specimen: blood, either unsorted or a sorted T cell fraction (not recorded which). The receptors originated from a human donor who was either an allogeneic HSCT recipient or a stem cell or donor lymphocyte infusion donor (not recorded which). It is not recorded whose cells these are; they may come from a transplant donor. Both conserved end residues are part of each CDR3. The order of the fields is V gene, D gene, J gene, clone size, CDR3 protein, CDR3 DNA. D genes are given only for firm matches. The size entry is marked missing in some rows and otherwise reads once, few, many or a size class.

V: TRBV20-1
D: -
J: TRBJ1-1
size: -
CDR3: CSADLRNTEAFF
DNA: TGCAGTGCCGATTTACGGAACACTGAAGCTTTCTTT

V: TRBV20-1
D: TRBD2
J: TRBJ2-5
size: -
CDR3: CSARGTSGGFETQYF
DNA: TGCAGTGCTAGAGGGACTAGCGGGGGATTTGAGACCCAGTACTTC

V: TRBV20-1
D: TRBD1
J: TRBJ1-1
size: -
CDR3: CSASPTDRGIPEAFF
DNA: TGCAGTGCTAGTCCCACGGACAGGGGAATCCCTGAAGCTTTCTTT

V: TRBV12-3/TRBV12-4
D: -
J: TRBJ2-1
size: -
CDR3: CASRVAPYNEQFF
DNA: TGTGCCAGTCGTGTTGCCCCGTACAATGAGCAGTTCTTC

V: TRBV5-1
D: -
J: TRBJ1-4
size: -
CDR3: CASRRQGDEKLFF
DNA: TGCGCCAGCAGGAGGCAGGGCGATGAAAAACTGTTTTTT

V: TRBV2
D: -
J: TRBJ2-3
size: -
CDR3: CASSKWTVDTQYF
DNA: TGTGCCAGCAGTAAGTGGACAGTGGATACGCAGTATTTT

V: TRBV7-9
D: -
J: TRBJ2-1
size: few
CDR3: CAVGGPYNEQFF
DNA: TGTGCCGTGGGGGGCCCATACAATGAGCAGTTCTTC

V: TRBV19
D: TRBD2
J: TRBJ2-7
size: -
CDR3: CASTGSGTDYEQYF
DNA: TGTGCCAGTACCGGTAGCGGGACCGACTACGAGCAGTACTTC

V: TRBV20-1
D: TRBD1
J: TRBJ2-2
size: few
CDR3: CSAREGTGWAGELFF
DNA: TGCAGTGCTAGAGAGGGGACAGGGTGGGCCGGGGAGCTGTTTTTT

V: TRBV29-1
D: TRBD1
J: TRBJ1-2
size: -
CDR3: CSVRGRFGYTF
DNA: TGCAGCGTAAGGGGGCGCTTTGGCTACACCTTC

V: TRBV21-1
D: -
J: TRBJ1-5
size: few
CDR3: CAGKRWACGQPQHF
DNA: TGTGCCGGGAAACGGTGGGCGTGTGGTCAGCCCCAGCATTTT

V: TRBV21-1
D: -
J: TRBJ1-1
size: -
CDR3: CASSKLRIGSGTEAFF
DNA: TGTGCCAGCAGCAAATTAAGGATAGGATCGGGGACAGAAGCTTTCTTT

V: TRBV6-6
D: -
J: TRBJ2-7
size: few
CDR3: CASATAASYEQYF
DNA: TGTGCCAGCGCGACAGCGGCCTCCTACGAGCAGTACTTC

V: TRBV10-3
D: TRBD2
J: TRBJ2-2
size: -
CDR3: CAISFSGGATGELFF
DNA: TGTGCCATCAGCTTTAGCGGGGGGGCCACCGGGGAGCTGTTTTTT

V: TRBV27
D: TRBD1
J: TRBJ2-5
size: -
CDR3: CASSRTGVTQYF
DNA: TGTGCCAGCAGTCGGACAGGGGTGACCCAGTACTTC

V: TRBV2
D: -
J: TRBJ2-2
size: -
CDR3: CASSAYSTGELFF
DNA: TGTGCCAGCAGCGCCTACAGTACCGGGGAGCTGTTTTTT

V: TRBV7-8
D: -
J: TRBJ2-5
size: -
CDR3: CASSLGVAVGLEAQYF
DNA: TGTGCCAGCAGCTTAGGAGTGGCAGTAGGGCTCGAGGCCCAGTACTTC

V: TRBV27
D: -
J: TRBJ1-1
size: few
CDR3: CASSSGTGDTEAFF
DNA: TGTGCCAGCAGTTCCGGGACCGGGGACACTGAAGCTTTCTTT

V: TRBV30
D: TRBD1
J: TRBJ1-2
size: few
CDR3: CAWRGGRNYGYTF
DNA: TGTGCCTGGAGAGGGGGCCGAAACTATGGCTACACCTTC

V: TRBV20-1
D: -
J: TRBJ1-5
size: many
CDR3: CSADEEGRDQPQHF
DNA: TGCAGTGCCGACGAGGAGGGCAGAGATCAGCCCCAGCATTTT

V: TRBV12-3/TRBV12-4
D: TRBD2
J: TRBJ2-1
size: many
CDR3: CASSVGLAVYNEQFF
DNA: TGTGCCAGCAGCGTAGGACTAGCGGTCTACAATGAGCAGTTCTTC

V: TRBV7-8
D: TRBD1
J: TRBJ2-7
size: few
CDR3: CASSLGEWDSYEQYF
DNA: TGTGCCAGCAGCTTAGGCGAATGGGACAGCTACGAGCAGTACTTC

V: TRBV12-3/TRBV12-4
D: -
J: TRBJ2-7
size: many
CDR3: CASSPRRGILDHEQYF
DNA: TGTGCCAGCAGTCCTAGGCGAGGAATTTTGGACCACGAGCAGTACTTC

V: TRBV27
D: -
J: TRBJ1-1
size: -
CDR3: CASSLNIHTEAFF
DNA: TGTGCCAGCAGTTTAAATATCCATACTGAAGCTTTCTTT

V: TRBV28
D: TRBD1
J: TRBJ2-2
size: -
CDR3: CASSSPDRGLNGELFF
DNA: TGTGCCAGCAGTTCCCCGGACAGGGGGCTTAACGGGGAGCTGTTTTTT

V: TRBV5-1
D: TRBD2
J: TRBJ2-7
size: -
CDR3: CASRVSGRGTYEQYF
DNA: TGCGCCAGCAGAGTTAGCGGGAGAGGAACCTACGAGCAGTACTTC

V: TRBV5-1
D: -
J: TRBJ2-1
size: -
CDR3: CASSLRGSGISNFYNEQFF
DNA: TGCGCCAGCAGCTTACGGGGGTCAGGGATTAGCAACTTCTACAATGAGCAGTTCTTC

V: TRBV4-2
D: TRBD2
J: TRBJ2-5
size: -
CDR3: CASSRTSSETQYF
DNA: TGTGCCAGCAGTCGGACTAGCTCGGAGACCCAGTACTTC

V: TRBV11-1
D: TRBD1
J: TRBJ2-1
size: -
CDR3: CASSIGQGAHNEQFF
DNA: TGTGCCAGCAGCATCGGACAGGGGGCCCACAATGAGCAGTTCTTC

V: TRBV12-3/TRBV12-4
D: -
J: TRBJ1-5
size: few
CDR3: CASSLRRVENQPQHF
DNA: TGTGCCAGCAGTTTGAGAAGGGTTGAAAATCAGCCCCAGCATTTT

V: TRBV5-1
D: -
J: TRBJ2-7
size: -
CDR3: CASRRTFDYEQYF
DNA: TGCGCCAGCAGGCGGACCTTTGACTACGAGCAGTACTTC

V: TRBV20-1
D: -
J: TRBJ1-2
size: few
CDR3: CSARVGNIGGTNYGYTF
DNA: TGCAGTGCTAGAGTTGGTAACATCGGGGGCACTAACTATGGCTACACCTTC